This TCR beta chain originates from a study of a mutant IDH1 vaccine in newly diagnosed glioma. As for the study in general: Of the patients given treatment, roughly 60% were male and about 38% were female, and a mean age of around 38 years was recorded. The study's findings and limits: Vaccination elicited immune responses in approximately 92% of patients.

Per the germline V gene, CDR1 is DFQATT and CDR2 is SNEGSKA (reference sequence). V was cut by 7 bases and J by 14 bases, with 14 bases left in between. CDR3 size: 9 residues. Of note for this clone: The antigen is not known.

Sequenced by immunoSEQ multiplex PCR; TCRdb stores in-frame clones only, minus some. Of roughly 28,000 clones listed, about 89% are singletons. Time point denoted: week 5, during vaccination. The investigators gave 300 ug of mutant IDH1 20-mer peptide in each vaccine dose, together with topical imiquimod. This chain connects TRBV20-1 to TRBJ1-2; D is possibly TRBD1 (5 bases). The source material was PBMCs, sampled from a glioma patient whose treatment included an IDH1 peptide vaccine. This clonotype originated in a man between 18 and 35 years old with glioma. DNA for the CDR3: TGCAGTGGCACCGGGGCGGGAACCTTC. This translates into CSGTGAGTF.